This T cell receptor beta chain was identified during a study of T cells in localized non-small cell lung cancer. Sequencing used immunoSEQ multiplex PCR; TCRdb keeps in-frame clones, though not all of them. The sample includes about 1,800 clones, approximately 40% of them seen just once. Germline loops: CDR1 SGHNT, CDR2 YENEEA. This CDR3 contains 17 residues. The germline V and J ends were trimmed by 1 base and 2 bases, with 18 bases remaining between them. Study-wide results and limits: A median of approximately 50 of the top 100 tumor clones appeared in adjacent lung, which was paired and uninvolved. Clonality peaked in uninvolved adjacent lung rather than tumor.

This clone was seen only a few times. Its antigen is unknown. The sequences come from lung tumor tissue, collected before any cancer treatment. This sequence joins TRBV11-3 and TRBJ2-7; unclear D gene. This receptor was identified in a female donor at least 60 years old with stage II squamous cell lung carcinoma. The CDR3 bases are TGTGCCAGCAGCTTAGGGGTCAGCTCCCTGCAAGCCTACGAGCAGTACTTC. Translation gives CASSLGVSSLQAYEQYF.